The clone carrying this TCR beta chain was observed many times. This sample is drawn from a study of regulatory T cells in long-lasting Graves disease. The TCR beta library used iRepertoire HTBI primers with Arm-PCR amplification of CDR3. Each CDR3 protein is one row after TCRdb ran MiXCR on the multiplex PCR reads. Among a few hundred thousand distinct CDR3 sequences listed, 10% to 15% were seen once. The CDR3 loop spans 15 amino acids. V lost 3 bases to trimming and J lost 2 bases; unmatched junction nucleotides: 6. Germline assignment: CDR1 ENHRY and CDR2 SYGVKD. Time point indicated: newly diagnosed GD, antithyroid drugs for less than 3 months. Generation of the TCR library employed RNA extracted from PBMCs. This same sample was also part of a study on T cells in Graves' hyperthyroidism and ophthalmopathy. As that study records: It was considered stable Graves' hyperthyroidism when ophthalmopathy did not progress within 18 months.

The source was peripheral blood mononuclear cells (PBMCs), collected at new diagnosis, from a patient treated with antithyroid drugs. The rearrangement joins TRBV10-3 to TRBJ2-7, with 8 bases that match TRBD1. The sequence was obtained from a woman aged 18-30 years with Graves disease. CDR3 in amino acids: CAISEGQGGAYEQYF. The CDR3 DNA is TGTGCCATCAGTGAAGGACAGGGTGGCGCCTACGAGCAGTACTTC.